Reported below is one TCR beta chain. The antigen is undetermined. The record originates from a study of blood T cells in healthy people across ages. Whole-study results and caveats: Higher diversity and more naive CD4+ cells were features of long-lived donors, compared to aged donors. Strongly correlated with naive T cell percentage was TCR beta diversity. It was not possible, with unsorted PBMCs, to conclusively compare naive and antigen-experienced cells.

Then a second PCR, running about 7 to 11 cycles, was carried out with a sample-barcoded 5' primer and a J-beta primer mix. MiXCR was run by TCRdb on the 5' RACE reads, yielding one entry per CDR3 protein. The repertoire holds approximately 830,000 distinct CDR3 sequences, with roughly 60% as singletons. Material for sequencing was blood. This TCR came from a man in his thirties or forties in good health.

CDR3 protein: CASSIGNGRQYF. In DNA form, the CDR3 reads TGTGCCAGCAGCATTGGGAATGGGAGGCAGTACTTC. The rearrangement links TRBV7-3 to TRBJ2-4, with a weak D call TRBD2 (6 bases). With 5 bases removed from V and 13 bases from J, the gap between germline ends came to 15 bases. Germline V lookup: CDR1 SGHTA, CDR2 FQGTGA. There are 12 residues in the CDR3.